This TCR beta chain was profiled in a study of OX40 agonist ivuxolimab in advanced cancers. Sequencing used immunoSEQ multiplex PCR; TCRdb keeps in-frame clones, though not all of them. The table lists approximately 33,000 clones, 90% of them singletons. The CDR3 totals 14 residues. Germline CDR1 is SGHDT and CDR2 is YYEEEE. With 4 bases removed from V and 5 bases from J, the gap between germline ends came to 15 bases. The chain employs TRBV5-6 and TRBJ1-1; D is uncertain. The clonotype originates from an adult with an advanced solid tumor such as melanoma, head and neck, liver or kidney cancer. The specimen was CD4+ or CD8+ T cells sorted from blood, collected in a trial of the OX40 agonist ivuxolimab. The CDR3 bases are TGTGCCAGCAGCCCATTGCACCAGGAAACTGAAGCTTTCTTT. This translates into CASSPLHQETEAFF.